These T cell receptor beta chains were read from a single sample in a study of graft-versus-host responses after intestinal transplantation. These TCRs' antigens remain unknown. Sequencing used immunoSEQ multiplex PCR; TCRdb keeps in-frame clones, though not all of them. Of roughly 93,000 clones listed, 80% to 95% are singletons. The sample in question was unstimulated CD8+ T cells sorted from spleen or lymph node cells, obtained before intestinal transplant. These TCRs come from a human donor who received an intestinal transplant. Both conserved end residues are part of each CDR3. Each record gives: V gene, J gene, clone size, CDR3 protein. Not all rows give a size; the values are once, few, many and, for expanded clones, a class.

V: TRBV4-1; J: TRBJ2-6; size: -; CDR3: CASSQDIAGASGANVLTF
V: TRBV5-1; J: TRBJ2-7; size: -; CDR3: CASSVRDRVYEQYF
V: TRBV6-6; J: TRBJ1-2; size: once; CDR3: CASSNFWGLAHGYTF
V: TRBV11-1; J: TRBJ2-1; size: -; CDR3: CASSPPVGTSGSRREQFF
V: TRBV14; J: TRBJ1-3; size: -; CDR3: CASSQTGRPISGNTIYF
V: TRBV7-6; J: TRBJ2-3; size: once; CDR3: CASSRLAELTDTQYF
V: TRBV9; J: TRBJ1-2; size: -; CDR3: CASSVAQGAWYGYTF
V: TRBV4-1; J: TRBJ2-3; size: -; CDR3: CASSQEQANWRDTQYF
V: TRBV7-9; J: TRBJ2-5; size: once; CDR3: CASSFGPEETQYF
V: TRBV6-5; J: TRBJ1-2; size: few; CDR3: CASSYDRTNYGYTF
V: TRBV4-2; J: -; size: -; CDR3: CASSQDAGTASYEQYF
V: TRBV10-3; J: TRBJ1-1; size: -; CDR3: CAISEPGNTEAFF
V: TRBV9; J: TRBJ1-2; size: -; CDR3: CASIQRTSPQGGYYGYTF
V: TRBV6-5; J: TRBJ2-7; size: -; CDR3: CASGVAGGYEQYF
V: TRBV27; J: TRBJ2-7; size: -; CDR3: CASSYGTAYEQYF
V: TRBV19; J: TRBJ1-1; size: -; CDR3: CASSIQLFSVENTEAFF
V: TRBV4-1; J: TRBJ2-7; size: -; CDR3: CASSQAPTENYEQYF
V: TRBV4-2; J: TRBJ2-7; size: few; CDR3: CASSPGLAGAAHEQYF
V: TRBV15; J: TRBJ2-3; size: -; CDR3: CATSRTATSTDTQYF
V: TRBV5-1; J: TRBJ2-5; size: -; CDR3: CASSLVAGVEETQYF
V: TRBV4-1; J: TRBJ1-1; size: -; CDR3: CASSHFREGNMNTEAFF
V: TRBV4-1; J: TRBJ2-7; size: -; CDR3: CASSQDGGPSYEQYF
V: TRBV9; J: TRBJ2-5; size: -; CDR3: CASSAQPLGTGKETQYF
V: TRBV7-9; J: TRBJ1-5; size: -; CDR3: CASSPGNSNQPQHF
V: TRBV30; J: TRBJ2-7; size: -; CDR3: CAWSAKRDKGYEQYF
V: TRBV20-1; J: TRBJ2-3; size: -; CDR3: CRWGDGDTQYF
V: TRBV4-1; J: TRBJ2-5; size: -; CDR3: CASSLYGQAQETQYF
V: TRBV6-1; J: TRBJ1-2; size: few; CDR3: CASSEGEGVPDYGYTF
V: TRBV27; J: TRBJ1-2; size: -; CDR3: CASSLTEDRRYGYTF
V: TRBV5-8; J: TRBJ2-3; size: -; CDR3: CASSWDSYTQYF
V: TRBV19; J: TRBJ2-7; size: -; CDR3: CASSIPGQSSYEQYF
V: TRBV6-5; J: TRBJ1-2; size: -; CDR3: CASSYERNYGYTF
V: TRBV5-1; J: TRBJ2-1; size: -; CDR3: CASSLAPTSGFRIF